The rows below give T cell receptor beta chains drawn from one sample of a study of T cells in Graves' hyperthyroidism and ophthalmopathy. TCRdb reanalysed the multiplex PCR reads using MiXCR and keeps one entry per CDR3 protein. The sample contains 250,000 to 350,000 distinct CDR3 sequences, approximately 17% of which appear only once. The sample was blood. These receptors were taken from a man aged 30 to 45 with Graves' hyperthyroidism. The CDR3 runs from the conserved cysteine through the conserved F or W. The order of the fields is CDR3 DNA, CDR3 protein, clone size, D gene, J gene, V gene. D genes are given only for firm matches. Clone sizes are given selectively: once, few, many, or a class where the clone is expanded.

TGTGCCAGCAGTGACACAGGGTTTAAGGGGAGCAATCAGCCCCAGCATTTT,CASSDTGFKGSNQPQHF,many,.,TRBJ1-5,TRBV12-3/TRBV12-4
TGTGCCAGCAGCTTGGGAGGGAGGTTAGAAGAGACCCAGTACTTC,CASSLGGRLEETQYF,many,.,TRBJ2-5,TRBV5-5
TGTGCCTGGAGTGTAACCGGGCTTGGGCAGCCCCAGCATTTT,CAWSVTGLGQPQHF,many,.,TRBJ1-5,TRBV30
TGTGCCAGCAGCCAAGTGGGGGGGAACCACGAGCAGTACTTC,CASSQVGGNHEQYF,many,TRBD2,TRBJ2-7,TRBV3-1
TGTGCCAGCAGCCATCGGGGGGCAGATACGCAGTATTTT,CASSHRGADTQYF,many,TRBD2,TRBJ2-3,TRBV3-1
TGCAGCGTTGCAGGGGTTGCTGGGGAAAAACTGTTTTTT,CSVAGVAGEKLFF,.,.,TRBJ1-4,TRBV29-1
TGTGCCAGCGGGCGACTAAGGTGGGTCGATGAGCAGTTCTTC,CASGRLRWVDEQFF,many,.,TRBJ2-1,TRBV2
TGTGCCAGCAGTTTGGGGCGGATCGACTCCTACGAGCAGTACTTC,CASSLGRIDSYEQYF,once,.,TRBJ2-7,TRBV12-3/TRBV12-4
TGTGCCACCAGTGATACCGGGAGGGGCGAGCAGTACTTC,CATSDTGRGEQYF,few,TRBD2,TRBJ2-7,TRBV24-1
TGTGCCAGCAGTACCTTAGCTTATAGCAATCAGCCCCAGCATTTT,CASSTLAYSNQPQHF,.,.,TRBJ1-5,TRBV12-3/TRBV12-4
TGTGCCAGCAGACAGGGACGGATGCATGAGGACACCATATATTTT,CASRQGRMHEDTIYF,many,.,TRBJ1-3,TRBV3-1
TGTGCCAGCAGCACGGGACTAGCGGGAGGGGTTGATACGCAGTATTTT,CASSTGLAGGVDTQYF,few,TRBD2,TRBJ2-3,TRBV7-3
TGTGCCAGCAGACCGGATAGCGGGAGTCTGCAGTATTTT,CASRPDSGSLQYF,.,TRBD2,TRBJ2-3,TRBV7-3
TGTGCCAGCAGCCTCAGCCCAGGTTCTTCCTACAATGAGCAGTTCTTC,CASSLSPGSSYNEQFF,many,.,TRBJ2-1,TRBV11-2
TGTGCCAGCACCATTAGCGGGAGGGCTAGCACAGATACGCAGTATTTT,CASTISGRASTDTQYF,many,TRBD2,TRBJ2-3,TRBV2
TGTGCCAGCAGTAGACTAGCGGGAGGGCCGACAGATACGCAGTATTTT,CASSRLAGGPTDTQYF,.,TRBD2,TRBJ2-3,TRBV27
TGTGCCAGAGGGGGGCCAGCAATCAGCTCCTACAATGAGCAGTTCTTC,CARGGPAISSYNEQFF,many,.,TRBJ2-1,TRBV2
TGCAGCGTTGAGGGTGACTCGACCTTCTACGAGCAGTACTTC,CSVEGDSTFYEQYF,many,.,TRBJ2-7,TRBV29-1
TGCAGTGCTATTAGGGGGGACAGGGACTACGAGCAGTACTTC,CSAIRGDRDYEQYF,few,TRBD1,TRBJ2-7,TRBV20-1
TGTGCCTGGAGTGACCTTTTTGAAGGGGCGCGAGCTTTCTTT,CAWSDLFEGARAFF,many,.,TRBJ1-1,TRBV30
TGCAGTGCTAAGGGGGACAGGGGAGAGAATGAGCAGTTCTTC,CSAKGDRGENEQFF,.,TRBD1,TRBJ2-1,TRBV20-1
TGTGCCACCAGTGGCGGTAGCGGGGCTTACAATGAGCAGTTCTTC,CATSGGSGAYNEQFF,many,TRBD2,TRBJ2-1,TRBV24-1